This T cell receptor (beta chain) emerged from a study of OX40 agonist ivuxolimab in advanced cancers. Study information: Three patients had partial responses: one hepatocellular carcinoma, two cutaneous melanoma.

Some clones are missing from TCRdb's copy, which holds only in-frame ones; the method was immunoSEQ multiplex PCR. The repertoire includes about 69,000 clones, 60% to 85% of them detected once, and under 3% sits in the top ten. Per the germline V gene, CDR1 is MDHEN and CDR2 is SYDVKM. Trimming took 6 bases from V and 2 from J; bases not matched to a gene: 12. This CDR3 has 17 residues. Notes on the study in general: Near-lowest levels of clonal expansion characterized partial responders at 0.1-3.0 mg/kg. Dosing at 0.1 to 3.0 mg/kg was accompanied by clonal expansion of CD4+ and CD8+ blood T cells by week 6.

This clone has just one count. Its antigen is currently unknown. Samples were taken at baseline and on day 1 of cycles 4 and 7. The receptor was isolated from an adult with an advanced solid tumor such as melanoma, head and neck, liver or kidney cancer. The chain carries TRBV28 and TRBJ1-5; 8 bases fit TRBD1. The starting material was CD4+ or CD8+ T cells sorted from blood, obtained in a trial of the OX40 agonist ivuxolimab. The CDR3 nucleotides are TGTGCCAGCAGCCCAAACCCCAGGGGGCGCGGCAATCAGCCCCAGCATTTT. It is translated as CASSPNPRGRGNQPQHF.